The next 23 T cell receptor beta chains were all read from a single sample in a study of HIV-infected patients and healthy controls. TCRdb re-analysed the 5' RACE reads in MiXCR, keeping a single row per CDR3 protein. The table lists about 64,000 distinct CDR3 sequences, around 21% of them singletons. The sequenced sample was CD4+ T cells from blood. These receptors all stem from a human donor in good health.

This clonotype was found many times. This chain connects TRBV2 to TRBJ1-2; D is uncertain. The V gene lost 2 bases and the J gene lost 4 bases, with 14 bases spanning the gap. From germline, CDR1 is SNHLY and CDR2 FYNNEI. The CDR3 contains 15 residues. The CDR3 is CASSEFLQYVYGYTF. The CDR3 DNA sequence: TGTGCCAGCAGTGAATTCCTCCAGTACGTCTATGGCTACACCTTC.

The chain uses TRBV4-1 and TRBJ2-1, with D unclear. This CDR3 contains 14 residues. With 1 base removed from V and 6 bases from J, the gap between germline ends came to 10 bases. Germline-derived CDR1 and CDR2 are MGHRA and YSYEKL. CDR3 sequence reads: CASSQVGPTNEQFF. CDR3 DNA: TGCGCCAGCAGCCAAGTTGGACCTACCAATGAGCAGTTCTTC.

This clonotype was found once. J is TRBJ2-2 and V is TRBV27; D ambiguous. Looked up from germline, CDR1 is MNHEY and CDR2 is SMNVEV (reference sequence). The CDR3 contains 16 residues. Trimming shortened V by 3 bases and J by 0 bases, and 11 bases separated the two germline ends. CDR3 DNA: TGTGCCAGCAGTTTGCGCGTATTCGCGAACACCGGGGAGCTGTTTTTT. Protein product: CASSLRVFANTGELFF.

This clonotype occurred many times. The chain joins TRBV7-6 to TRBJ1-4, with 8 bases fitting TRBD1. Germline V lookup: CDR1 SGHVS, CDR2 FNYEAQ. The CDR3 has 15 amino acids. J lost 4 bases, V lost 6 bases, and 7 bases had no gene match. The CDR3, as DNA: TGTGCCAGCAGTTCACAGGGGGTCGGTAATGAAAAACTGTTTTTT. As protein: CASSSQGVGNEKLFF. Supplemented by reference TRBV7-6 and TRBJ1-4, the full variable domain reads GAGVSQSPRYKVTKRGQDVALRCDPISGHVSLYWYRQALGQGPEFLTYFNYEAQQDKSGLPNDRFSAERPEGSISTLTIQRTEQRDSAMYRCASSSQGVGNEKLFFGSGTQLSVL.

V usage is TRBV5-1 and J usage is TRBJ1-2, with D possibly being TRBD1 (6 bases). CDR3 length equals 17 residues. The V gene lost 5 bases and the J gene lost 5 bases, with 25 bases spanning the gap. The germline V gene has CDR1 SGHRS and CDR2 YFSETQ. The CDR3 DNA follows: TGCGCCAGCAGTCCCACCCCGGTTACAGGGATTGAGTATGGCTACACCTTC. Protein sequence: CASSPTPVTGIEYGYTF.

The V and J genes are TRBV20-1 and TRBJ1-3; 9 positions match TRBD1. The junction had 7 bases not matched to a gene; V was cut back by 2 bases and J by 8 bases. The CDR3 consists of 14 residues. From germline, CDR1 is DFQATT and CDR2 SNEGSKA (reference sequence). CDR3 loop: CSARPRTGEDTIYF. In DNA form, the CDR3 reads TGCAGTGCTAGACCCAGGACAGGGGAGGACACCATATATTTT.

The V gene is TRBV5-6, the J gene TRBJ2-5, with D unresolved. Per the germline V gene, CDR1 is SGHDT and CDR2 is YYEEEE. The V end lost 0 bases, the J end lost 3 bases, and 6 bases lay between the germline ends. CDR3 length: 13 amino acids. The CDR3 DNA sequence: TGTGCCAGCAGCTTGGTGAGCGAAGAGACCCAGTACTTC. It translates to CASSLVSEETQYF.

This clonotype was found a few times. The chain links TRBV20-1 to TRBJ1-1; TRBD1 matches 9 bases. Trimming removed 6 bases from V and 4 bases from J; junction bases left unmatched: 12. This CDR3 is built from 15 residues. Germline V gives CDR1 DFQATT, CDR2 SNEGSKA (reference sequence). CDR3 amino acids: CSAPSRTGVATEAFF. In DNA, the CDR3 is TGCAGTGCACCTTCCAGGACAGGGGTGGCCACTGAAGCTTTCTTT.

As to this clonotype: One end of the junction does not line up with germline, which may come from a read error. The chain is built from TRBV20-1 and TRBJ2-3, with D perhaps matching TRBD1 or TRBD2 (7 bases each). The germline gives CDR1 DFQATT, CDR2 SNEGSKA (reference sequence). This CDR3 has 17 amino acids. In DNA form, the CDR3 reads TGCAGCGCTAGGGAGGGGGCCGCTACCCTCTCTCTAGATACGCAGTATTTT. It is translated as CSAREGAATLSLDTQYF.

This clonotype occurred many times. The chain uses TRBV10-3 and TRBJ1-5; D remains ambiguous. The CDR3 is made up of 15 amino acids. The germline V gene encodes CDR1 ENHRY and CDR2 SYGVKD. Trimming stripped 2 bases from V and 7 bases from J, with 15 bases between. The CDR3 DNA reads TGTGCCATCAGTGAGGAGGTGGGAGGGCGCCAGCCCCAGCATTTT. Protein product: CAISEEVGGRQPQHF.

This clonotype has a handful of counts. J is TRBJ2-5 and V is TRBV29-1; possible D gene TRBD1, 6 bases. Germline V lookup: CDR1 SQVTM, CDR2 ANQGSEA. CDR3 length: 14 residues. The ends were cut back, 4 bases at V and 2 bases at J, with 14 bases in the middle. CDR3 sequence: CSVVVAGQQETQYF. For the CDR3, the DNA is TGCAGCGTTGTCGTTGCAGGACAGCAAGAGACCCAGTACTTC.

This clonotype was observed many times. The gene calls are TRBV6-4 and TRBJ1-2; the D is unclear. CDR1 and CDR2 (germline): MRHNA, SNTAGT. This CDR3 region has 13 residues. Trimming shortened V by 3 bases and J by 5 bases, and 10 bases separated the two germline ends. The CDR3 protein is CASSERRGYGYTF. Here the CDR3 DNA reads TGTGCCAGCAGTGAGCGTCGAGGGTATGGCTACACCTTC.

The chain combines TRBV12-3 or TRBV12-4 with TRBJ1-1, with D tentatively TRBD1 (6 bases). This CDR3 is 14 amino acids long. The V end was cut by 6 bases, the J end by 4 bases, with 15 bases between. CDR3 residues: CASSSTDRITEAFF. The CDR3 DNA reads as TGTGCCAGCAGCTCTACTGACAGGATCACTGAAGCTTTCTTT.

This chain joins TRBV15 and TRBJ2-2; 14 nucleotides agree with TRBD2. J was trimmed by 7 bases and V by 6 bases; bases with no gene match: 7. This CDR3 region has 16 residues. Germline V gene sequence: CDR1 LNHNV, CDR2 YYDKDF (reference sequence). The CDR3: CATRNGGLAGVGELFF. The CDR3 nucleotides are TGTGCCACCAGGAACGGGGGACTAGCGGGAGTCGGGGAGCTGTTTTTT.

V gene TRBV18 combines with J gene TRBJ1-3; D might be TRBD1 (6 bases). The V and J ends lost 0 bases and 4 bases respectively, with 19 bases between them. Germline assignment: CDR1 KGHSH and CDR2 LQKENI. The CDR3 length is 18 residues. Written as DNA, the CDR3 is TGTGCCAGCTCACCACCGGGACAAAGGGGCTCTTCCGGAAACACCATATATTTT. This gives the protein CASSPPGQRGSSGNTIYF.

This clonotype was observed at least ten times. This chain joins TRBV7-3 and TRBJ2-1; tentative D call: TRBD1 (5 bases). The length of the CDR3 is 15 residues. V gave up 5 bases and J gave up 7 bases, with 18 bases separating them. Germline V gene data show CDR1 as SGHTA and CDR2 as FQGTGA. CDR3 DNA: TGTGCCAGCAGCCCAATAGGTAGGGGCATGAATGAGCAGTTCTTC. It is translated as CASSPIGRGMNEQFF. Full variable domain (remainder filled in from reference TRBV7-3 and TRBJ2-1): GAGVSQTPSNKVTEKGKYVELRCDPISGHTALYWYRQSLGQGPEFLIYFQGTGAADDSGLPNDRFFAVRPEGSVSTLKIQRTERGDSAVYLCASSPIGRGMNEQFFGPGTRLTVL.

This clonotype came up many times. The V and J genes are TRBV20-1 and TRBJ2-3; no clear D. V was trimmed by 4 bases and J by 2 bases, leaving 10 bases between them. The CDR3 loop spans 13 amino acids. Germline V gives CDR1 DFQATT, CDR2 SNEGSKA (reference sequence). The CDR3 spells CSATLALTDTQYF. CDR3 coding DNA: TGCAGTGCTACCCTCGCCCTCACAGATACGCAGTATTTT.

This clonotype was detected a few times. The chain combines TRBV28 with TRBJ2-5; 14 bases agree with TRBD2. V lost 8 bases, J lost 4 bases, and 6 bases stayed unmatched. CDR3 size: 15 residues. Per germline, CDR1 MDHEN and CDR2 SYDVKM. CDR3 sequence (DNA): TGTGCCAGCGCAAGACTAGCGGGGGGGGTAGAGACCCAGTACTTC. It specifies CASARLAGGVETQYF. The complete variable domain, with remaining parts taken from reference TRBV28 and TRBJ2-5, reads DVKVTQSSRYLVKRTGEKVFLECVQDMDHENMFWYRQDPGLGLRLIYFSYDVKMKEKGDIPEGYSVSREKKERFSLILESASTNQTSMYLCASARLAGGVETQYFGPGTRLLVL.

This clonotype occurred many times. V usage is TRBV12-3 or TRBV12-4 and J usage is TRBJ1-6, with 7 bases that match TRBD1. After removal of 5 bases from V and 8 bases from J, the junction contained 9 bases not matched to a gene. CDR3 length equals 15 residues. The CDR3 region has the DNA TGTGCCAGCAGTCCCGGACAGGCAGAACATTCACCCCTCCACTTT. It translates to CASSPGQAEHSPLHF.

The chain employs TRBV19 and TRBJ1-1; no clear D gene. This CDR3 region has 16 residues. V gave up 3 bases and J gave up 0 bases, with 14 bases separating them. Germline V gives CDR1 LNHDA, CDR2 SQIVND (reference sequence). CDR3 bases: TGTGCCAGTAGTATGGAAGGGTCTCTTATGAACACTGAAGCTTTCTTT. This gives the protein CASSMEGSLMNTEAFF.

This clonotype has ten or more counts. V is TRBV24-1 and J is TRBJ1-2; no firm D call. The CDR3 has 13 residues. V lost 5 bases, J lost 2 bases, and 8 bases lay in between. In germline, CDR1 is KGHDR, CDR2 SFDVKD. The CDR3 is CATSGAENYGYTF. CDR3 sequence (DNA): TGTGCCACCAGTGGAGCAGAAAACTATGGCTACACCTTC.

This clonotype has ten or more counts. The CDR3 region is CASSDLRVRSPLHF. The DNA for the CDR3 is TGTGCCAGCAGCGATCTCAGGGTTCGTTCACCCCTCCACTTT. The chain carries TRBV7-2 and TRBJ1-6; possible D gene TRBD1, 5 bases. The germline V gene has CDR1 SGHTA and CDR2 FQGNSA. The length of the CDR3 is 14 residues. V lost 5 bases to trimming and J lost 9 bases, with 14 bases between them.

This chain links TRBV7-9 with TRBJ2-3; 12 bases are a match to TRBD2. CDR3 length: 18 residues. Trimming took 5 bases from V and 0 from J; bases not matched to a gene: 9. From germline, CDR1 is SEHNR and CDR2 FQNEAQ (reference sequence). The CDR3 coding sequence is TGTGCCAGCAGCAAACTAGCGGGGGGATGGAGAAGCACAGATACGCAGTATTTT. Its translation: CASSKLAGGWRSTDTQYF.